This T cell receptor beta chain is drawn from a study of technical replicates of blood from a handful of donors (dated by TCRdb to 2015 to 2018). In the case of this clone: Its antigen remains undetermined. No quality values exist for individual bases; no much larger clone is one base distant.

The cysteine opens and the phenylalanine closes a CDR3 of 13 amino acids. Left in the record is the CDR3 DNA by itself, 39 bases read in frame from the first base. CDR1 is given as MNHEY and CDR2 as SMNVEV, both from the germline V gene (reference sequence). Trimming at the junction amounts to 7 bases on V and 7 bases on J, and the germline ends lie 14 bases apart. Library preparation employed the immunoSEQ multiplex PCR assay. The immuneACCESS repertoire file appears here via TCRdb, limited to in-frame rearrangements. These files lack a portion of the clones; in checked studies, under half of the deficit traces to unresolved V genes, and the cause of the others is not known. This sample has over 65,000 clones in its table, and approximately 97% of those were observed once. The top ten constitute approximately 0.2% of the sample.

Sample: T cells isolated from PBMCs. The origin of this receptor is a human donor in good health. This chain is built from TRBV27 and TRBJ1-5, with no confidently assigned D gene. The CDR3 amino acid sequence is: CASMEREQQPQHF. The sequence in DNA is TGTGCCAGCATGGAAAGGGAGCAGCAGCCCCAGCATTTT.